What follows are 16 T cell receptor beta chains derived from one specimen sequenced in a study of cytomegalovirus exposure and HLA in healthy donors. Both 60 Vbeta primers and 13 Jbeta primers went into the PCR. Profiling relied on immunoSEQ multiplex PCR, and the TCRdb table lists in-frame clones only, not all of them. This sample carries under 200,000 clones, 77% of them seen once, and the ten largest clones take 2.6%. Sequenced input: PBMCs. These receptors were collected from a woman aged 40 to 50 in good health and CMV-seropositive.

The genes are TRBV5-1 and TRBJ1-1; the match to TRBD1 covers 8 bases. The V gene's germline CDR1 is SGHRS and CDR2 YFSETQ. CDR3 length: 15 amino acids. The ends lost 4 bases at V and 6 bases at J; junction bases unmatched: 11. CDR3 sequence: CASSGVTGAGSEAFF. The DNA for the CDR3 is TGCGCCAGCAGCGGGGTGACAGGGGCGGGCTCTGAAGCTTTCTTT.

The chain joins TRBV28 to TRBJ1-2; TRBD1 matches 8 bases. The CDR3 consists of 16 residues. V shed 6 bases, J shed 5 bases, and the junction held 14 bases outside the gene matches. The germline gives CDR1 MDHEN, CDR2 SYDVKM. DNA of the CDR3: TGTGCCAGCAGGGCCCACGACAGGGGAAGGCGATATGGCTACACCTTC. It is translated as CASRAHDRGRRYGYTF.

This clone came up once. The chain joins TRBV7-2 to TRBJ2-3; 9 bases map to TRBD2. CDR3 length: 16 residues. J gave up 5 bases and V 5 bases, and 11 bases lay outside the gene matches. Germline values: CDR1 SGHTA, CDR2 FQGNSA. The CDR3 nucleotides are TGTGCCAGCAGCCGCGGGGGGGGACTAGCAGAAGATACGCAGTATTTT. Translation: CASSRGGGLAEDTQYF.

The table lists this clone with a few counts. The V call is TRBV9, the J call TRBJ1-2; no clear D. The germline V and J ends were trimmed by 4 bases and 5 bases, with 12 bases remaining between them. This CDR3 region has 13 residues. Germline CDR1 reads SGDLS; CDR2 reads YYNGEE. CDR3 DNA: TGTGCCAGCAGCCTCCCCCCGAGTTATGGCTACACCTTC. The encoded protein is CASSLPPSYGYTF.

The chain employs TRBV5-1 and TRBJ2-5, with TRBD2 matching 14 bases. The CDR3 totals 15 residues. V dropped 4 bases and J dropped 4; count of bases not matched to a gene: 3. The germline CDR1 and CDR2 sequences are SGHRS and YFSETQ. The CDR3 DNA reads as TGCGCCAGCAGCGGAGGACTAGCGGGGGGAGAGACCCAGTACTTC. Encoded protein: CASSGGLAGGETQYF.

The chain combines TRBV19 with TRBJ1-1; TRBD1 might be the D (6 bases). CDR1 LNHDA and CDR2 SQIVND come from the germline V gene (reference sequence). Trimming left V 3 bases short and J 1 base short, with 12 bases between. This CDR3 has 15 amino acids. The CDR3 here is CASSIQGLGNTEAFF. The DNA for the CDR3 is TGTGCCAGTAGTATTCAGGGGTTGGGGAACACTGAAGCTTTCTTT.

This clone was seen only once. V and J are TRBV25-1 and TRBJ2-3; 16 nucleotides line up with TRBD2. This CDR3 region has 17 residues. The germline CDR1 and CDR2 sequences are MGHDK and SYGVNS. With 4 bases clipped from V and 5 bases from J, the junction kept 6 bases outside the gene matches. The CDR3 reads CASSAAGTSGRGDTQYF. The CDR3 DNA reads TGTGCCAGCAGTGCGGCCGGGACTAGCGGGAGGGGAGATACGCAGTATTTT.

This clone was counted only a few times. The gene calls are TRBV2 and TRBJ2-3; 7 bases align to TRBD2. The CDR3 runs to 14 residues. CDR1 and CDR2 from the germline V gene are SNHLY and FYNNEI. Losses at the gene ends were 8 bases for V and 5 bases for J; bases not matched to a gene: 10. The CDR3 bases are TGTGCCAGCCTGCTGACTTTAGCGGGAGATACGCAGTATTTT. Translated: CASLLTLAGDTQYF.

The V gene is TRBV6-1, the J gene TRBJ1-1; D is uncertain. The CDR3 contains 13 residues. Between the trimmed V and J ends, which lost 5 bases and 4 bases, there was a span of 11 bases. Germline V gene sequence: CDR1 MNHNS, CDR2 SASEGT. The CDR3 loop reads CASSPRVSTEAFF. The CDR3 DNA reads TGTGCCAGCAGTCCACGGGTTTCCACTGAAGCTTTCTTT.

Here the CDR3 reads CASSFRLAGTDTQYF. The DNA of the CDR3 is TGTGCCAGCAGCTTCCGACTAGCGGGCACAGATACGCAGTATTTT. The chain couples TRBV7-8 to TRBJ2-3; the match to TRBD2 covers 9 bases. Germline V gene sequence: CDR1 SGHVS, CDR2 FQNEAQ. The ends lost 3 bases at V and 1 base at J; junction bases unmatched: 2. The CDR3 is 15 residues long.

The genes are TRBV19 and TRBJ2-1; 7 positions match TRBD2. V lost 11 bases, J lost 4 bases, and 17 bases stayed unmatched. The CDR3 extends over 16 amino acids. CDR1 and CDR2 from the germline V gene are LNHDA and SQIVND (reference sequence). CDR3 amino acids: CAVQDLSGGPYNEQFF. CDR3 nucleotides: TGTGCCGTGCAAGACTTATCGGGGGGTCCTTACAATGAGCAGTTCTTC.

The V call is TRBV4-2, the J call TRBJ1-3; the D is unclear. The V gene lost 1 base and the J gene lost 1 base, with 14 bases spanning the gap. From germline, CDR1 is LGHNA and CDR2 YNFKEQ. The CDR3 sequence is 17 residues long. DNA of the CDR3: TGTGCCAGCAGCCAAGGAAGGAGGTTGGTTTCTGGAAACACCATATATTTT. Translating gives CASSQGRRLVSGNTIYF.

This clone was observed a few times. This sequence joins TRBV4-3 and TRBJ1-1; 8 nucleotides align to TRBD1. Per germline, CDR1 LGHNA and CDR2 YSLEER. The CDR3 consists of 16 residues. The V and J ends lost 1 base and 5 bases, in that order; junction bases with no gene match: 9. The CDR3 spells CASSQVGIQGGTEAFF. In DNA form, the CDR3 reads TGCGCCAGCAGCCAAGTTGGTATACAGGGGGGGACTGAAGCTTTCTTT.

The chain is built from TRBV20-1 and TRBJ1-1; 8 positions agree with TRBD1. The germline CDR1 and CDR2 sequences are DFQATT and SNEGSKA (reference sequence). This CDR3 comprises 11 residues. CDR3 amino acids: CRSTGGTEAFF. The CDR3 DNA reads TGCCGATCCACAGGGGGAACTGAAGCTTTCTTT.

This CDR3 reads CASSFRRENEQFF. In nucleotides, the CDR3 is TGTGCCAGCAGCTTTCGAAGGGAGAATGAGCAGTTCTTC. V is TRBV5-8 and J is TRBJ2-1, with D perhaps matching TRBD2 (5 bases). Trimming pared 2 bases from V and 7 bases from J, leaving 10 bases between. There are 13 residues in the CDR3. The V gene's germline CDR1 is SGHTS and CDR2 YDEGEE.

CDR3 in amino acids: CASSQEPDTYGYTF. The CDR3 nucleotides are TGCGCCAGCAGCCAAGAACCAGATACATATGGCTACACCTTC. This chain links TRBV4-1 with TRBJ1-2; no reliable D call. The CDR3 has 14 residues. Trimming cost V 0 bases and J 5 bases, with 10 bases left between them. Germline CDR1 reads MGHRA; CDR2 reads YSYEKL.